A single sample is the source of the 16 T cell receptor beta chains below, sequenced in a study of T cell repertoires in cytomegalovirus infection. TCRdb recomputed calls from the reads with MiXCR, one row per CDR3 protein. The sample lists approximately 500,000 distinct CDR3 sequences, about 26% occurring once. The sequencing input was PBMCs. The receptors derive from a human donor in good health (CMV status not recorded). Some clones in this sample may be carry-over from other donors' samples.

This clonotype was counted ten times or more. This chain links TRBV7-2 with TRBJ2-7; no definite D call. This CDR3 is built from 14 residues. Germline V gene data show CDR1 as SGHTA and CDR2 as FQGNSA. Trimming pared 2 bases from V and 2 bases from J, leaving 10 bases between. The CDR3, as DNA: TGTGCCAGCAGCTTATCCGGGCGGCCCTACGAGCAGTACTTC. Translation gives CASSLSGRPYEQYF.

The chain has TRBV5-6 and TRBJ1-1, with D perhaps matching TRBD1 (5 bases). CDR3 length: 15 residues. Trimming took 4 bases from V and 1 from J, leaving 14 bases between them. Germline CDR1 and CDR2: SGHDT and YYEEEE. The chain's CDR3 is CASSTPGPPNTEAFF. The CDR3 nucleotides read TGTGCCAGCAGCACCCCGGGACCACCGAACACTGAAGCTTTCTTT.

This clonotype showed up just a few times. The rearrangement joins TRBV11-2 to TRBJ1-1; D is unresolved. This CDR3 region has 14 residues. Trimming took 5 bases from V and 4 from J, leaving 14 bases between them. CDR1 is SGHAT and CDR2 is FQNNGV in the germline V gene. CDR3 sequence: CASSETTVGTEAFF. The CDR3 DNA reads as TGTGCCAGCAGCGAGACCACAGTGGGCACTGAAGCTTTCTTT.

This clonotype has a count of ten or more. The J gene is TRBJ2-5, the V gene TRBV7-6, with 9 nucleotides matching TRBD1. Germline values: CDR1 SGHVS, CDR2 FNYEAQ. The V and J ends lost 1 base and 4 bases, in that order; junction bases with no gene match: 4. This CDR3 contains 15 residues. The CDR3 coding sequence is TGTGCCAGCAGCTTAGGGACAGGGGATGGAGAGACCCAGTACTTC. Translated: CASSLGTGDGETQYF.

In DNA form, the CDR3 reads TGTGCCAGCAGCTCCCTGGGACTAGCATATGAGCAGTTCTTC. This encodes CASSSLGLAYEQFF. This rearrangement joins TRBV12-3 or TRBV12-4 to TRBJ2-1; 9 nucleotides match TRBD2. CDR3 length equals 14 residues. V lost 6 bases to trimming and J lost 8 bases; unmatched junction nucleotides: 8.

This clonotype appeared many times. This chain links TRBV7-2 with TRBJ1-5; unclear D gene. The CDR3 totals 14 residues. The germline V gene encodes CDR1 SGHTA and CDR2 FQGNSA. The germline V and J ends were trimmed by 2 bases and 5 bases, with 10 bases remaining between them. CDR3 sequence (DNA): TGTGCCAGCAGCTTATTAGGGTGGGATCAGCCCCAGCATTTT. This gives the protein CASSLLGWDQPQHF.

The chain combines TRBV6-6 with TRBJ1-3, with no clear D. With 4 bases removed from V and 2 bases from J, the gap between germline ends came to 12 bases. The CDR3 is 15 amino acids. The germline V gene encodes CDR1 MNHNY and CDR2 SVGAGI (reference sequence). The CDR3 DNA is TGTGCCAGCAGTTTATTCTCGGTGCCTGGAAACACCATATATTTT. Translation: CASSLFSVPGNTIYF.

The V and J genes are TRBV28 and TRBJ2-1, with 10 bases lining up with TRBD2. V lost 3 bases to trimming and J lost 0 bases; unmatched junction nucleotides: 11. CDR3 length: 19 residues. Germline V gene data show CDR1 as MDHEN and CDR2 as SYDVKM. This CDR3 is CASSFALAGSMSSYNEQFF. Here the CDR3 DNA reads TGTGCCAGCAGTTTTGCACTAGCGGGATCAATGAGCTCCTACAATGAGCAGTTCTTC.

There are a few counts of this clonotype. The rearrangement uses TRBV7-2 and TRBJ1-4, with D tentatively TRBD1 (5 bases). CDR1 and CDR2 (germline): SGHTA, FQGNSA. This CDR3 is 15 amino acids long. Trimming removed 1 base at V and 5 bases at J, with 11 bases between. The CDR3 DNA follows: TGTGCCAGCAGCTTAGGTGGGGGGATCAATGAAAAACTGTTTTTT. It is translated as CASSLGGGINEKLFF.

The gene calls are TRBV2 and TRBJ2-7, with TRBD2 matching 10 bases. CDR3 length equals 15 residues. Germline V gene sequence: CDR1 SNHLY, CDR2 FYNNEI. The CDR3 spells CASREGLAESYEQYV. The CDR3 DNA sequence: TGTGCCAGCAGAGAAGGACTAGCGGAATCCTACGAGCAGTACGTC.

This clonotype was detected a few times. The chain employs TRBV6-8 and TRBJ2-7, with D hard to call. Trimming took off 5 bases at V and 3 bases at J, with 5 bases between the two ends. This CDR3 is 11 amino acids long. CDR1 is MNHGY and CDR2 is SAAAGT in the germline V gene. CDR3 residues: CASSNNYEQYV. In DNA form, the CDR3 reads TGTGCCAGCAGTAACAACTACGAGCAGTACGTC.

This clonotype was counted many times. The chain employs TRBV7-9 and TRBJ1-1; tentative D call: TRBD1 (6 bases). The V end was cut by 5 bases, the J end by 0 bases, with 13 bases between. Germline CDR1 reads SEHNR; CDR2 reads FQNEAQ (reference sequence). This CDR3 contains 15 residues. CDR3 region: CASSPWGGLNTEAFF. CDR3 sequence (DNA): TGTGCCAGCAGCCCTTGGGGGGGGCTGAACACTGAAGCTTTCTTT.

This clonotype has more than one count but fewer than ten. The V and J genes are TRBV10-3 and TRBJ2-1; D is perhaps TRBD2 (6 bases). V lost 2 bases and J lost 8, with 19 bases in between. The germline gives CDR1 ENHRY, CDR2 SYGVKD. CDR3 size: 16 residues. The CDR3 spells CAISEGVRGGFDEQFF. In DNA, the CDR3 is TGTGCCATCAGTGAGGGAGTTCGAGGAGGGTTCGATGAGCAGTTCTTC.

The chain uses TRBV19 and TRBJ1-5; D unresolved. Germline lookup yields CDR1 LNHDA and CDR2 SQIVND (reference sequence). The CDR3 consists of 14 residues. Trimming took 2 bases from V and 7 from J, leaving 12 bases between them. The CDR3 is CASSIRQVHQPQHF. The CDR3 DNA follows: TGTGCCAGTAGTATAAGGCAGGTCCACCAGCCCCAGCATTTT.

This sequence joins TRBV11-1 and TRBJ1-4; perhaps TRBD1 as D (5 bases). CDR1 SGHAT and CDR2 FQDESV come from the germline V gene (reference sequence). V was clipped by 3 bases and J by 8 bases, with 10 bases between them. The CDR3 covers 13 residues. The CDR3 nucleotides read TGTGCCAGCAGCTTGAGGAGGGACGAAAAACTGTTTTTT. It specifies CASSLRRDEKLFF.

The chain carries TRBV5-1 and TRBJ1-1, with D unclear. Deletions cut 5 bases from V and 1 base from J, with 9 bases between. CDR3 size: 13 residues. The germline V gene encodes CDR1 SGHRS and CDR2 YFSETQ. The CDR3 here is CASREGQNTEAFF. For the CDR3, the DNA is TGCGCCAGCAGGGAAGGGCAGAACACTGAAGCTTTCTTT.